This T cell receptor beta chain stems from a study of Tregs in tolerant kidney transplant recipients. Study overall: Related graft donors supplied nonmyeloablative bone marrow transplants, and mixed chimerism was transient.

Study-level points and caveats: Nucleotide sequences could not be compared across some patients' samples due to primer changes.

Points on this clone: The antigen is undetermined. The CDR3 goes on 3 residues after the read ends, and that part is filled in from the germline J gene.

Germline CDR1 is SQVTM and CDR2 is ANQGSEA. Trimming shortened V by 5 bases and J by 6 bases, and 28 bases separated the two germline ends. This CDR3 spans 17 amino acids. Sequencing was performed with immunoSEQ multiplex PCR; in TCRdb, only in-frame clones are kept and a portion is missing. This table lists about 30,000 clones. This sample comprised CD8+ T cells from blood, obtained before the transplant. This chain uses TRBV29-1 with TRBJ1-1, with D perhaps TRBD1 (5 bases). This receptor was taken from a human donor who received a combined kidney and bone marrow transplant. CDR3 bases read: TGCAGCGTTCCATTAGACCAGGGCCAGACCCCCTCTCCTGAA. It specifies CSVPLDQGQTPSPE. The entire CDR3 sequence reads CSVPLDQGQTPSPEAFF.